The 2 T cell receptor beta chains below come from one sample, sequenced in a study of cytomegalovirus exposure and HLA in healthy donors. PCR primers comprised 60 Vbeta and 13 Jbeta primers. Generated by immunoSEQ multiplex PCR, the TCRdb table keeps only in-frame clones and is missing some. Counted here are 150,000 to 200,000 clones, almost 80% occurring once; the ten biggest clones make up about 1%. The sample comprised PBMCs. All receptors derive from a woman in her fifties or sixties in good health and CMV-seropositive.

Note on this clone: At one end the junction does not follow the germline gene, possibly because of a read error. The chain combines TRBV7-7 with TRBJ2-3, with D possibly matching TRBD2 (6 bases). Germline V gene sequence: CDR1 SSHAT, CDR2 FNYEAQ (reference sequence). The CDR3 totals 15 residues. Here the CDR3 reads CASSPERVGPDTQYF. CDR3 coding DNA: TGTGCTAGCAGCCCCGAGCGGGTGGGCCCGGATACGCAGTATTTT.

For the CDR3, the DNA is TGTGCCAGCAGCCACAAGGGACAGGCGATCCTTGGTAAGTACTTC. This translates into CASSHKGQAILGKYF. This chain links TRBV7-6 with TRBJ2-7; 8 nucleotides agree with TRBD1. Germline CDR1 SGHVS, CDR2 FNYEAQ. V was pared by 5 bases and J by 11 bases, with 17 bases of the junction left unmatched. CDR3 size: 15 residues. Together with reference TRBV7-6 and TRBJ2-7, the CDR3 gives the full variable domain: GAGVSQSPRYKVTKRGQDVALRCDPISGHVSLYWYRQALGQGPEFLTYFNYEAQQDKSGLPNDRFSAERPEGSISTLTIQRTEQRDSAMYRCASSHKGQAILGKYFGPGTRLTVT.